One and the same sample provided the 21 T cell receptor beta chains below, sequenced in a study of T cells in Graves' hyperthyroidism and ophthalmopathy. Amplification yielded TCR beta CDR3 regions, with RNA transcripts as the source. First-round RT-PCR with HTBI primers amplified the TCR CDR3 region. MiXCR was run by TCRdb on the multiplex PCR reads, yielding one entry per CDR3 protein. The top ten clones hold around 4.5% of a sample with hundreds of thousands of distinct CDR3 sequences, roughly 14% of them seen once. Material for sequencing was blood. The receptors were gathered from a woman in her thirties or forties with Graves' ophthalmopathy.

As DNA, the CDR3 is TGTGCCAGCAGTTTGTCACAGGGGGCGGAGGTGTTACCCCTCCACTTT. Protein product: CASSLSQGAEVLPLHF. The V and J genes are TRBV27 and TRBJ1-6; 9 nucleotides align to TRBD1. V was pared by 3 bases and J by 12 bases, with 12 bases of the junction left unmatched. Germline values: CDR1 MNHEY, CDR2 SMNVEV (reference sequence). This CDR3 spans 16 amino acids.

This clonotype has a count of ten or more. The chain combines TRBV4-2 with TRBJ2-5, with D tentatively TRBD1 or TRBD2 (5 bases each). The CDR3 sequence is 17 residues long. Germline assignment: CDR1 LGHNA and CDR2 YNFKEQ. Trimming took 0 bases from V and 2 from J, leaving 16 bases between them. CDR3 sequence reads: CASSQDFAAEGQETQYF. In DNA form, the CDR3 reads TGTGCCAGCAGCCAAGATTTCGCGGCCGAGGGGCAAGAGACCCAGTACTTC.

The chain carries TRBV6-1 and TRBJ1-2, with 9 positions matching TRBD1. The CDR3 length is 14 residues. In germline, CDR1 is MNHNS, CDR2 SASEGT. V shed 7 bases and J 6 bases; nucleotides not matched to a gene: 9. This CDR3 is CASIRTGDFHGYTF. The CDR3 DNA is TGTGCCAGCATAAGGACAGGGGATTTCCATGGCTACACCTTC.

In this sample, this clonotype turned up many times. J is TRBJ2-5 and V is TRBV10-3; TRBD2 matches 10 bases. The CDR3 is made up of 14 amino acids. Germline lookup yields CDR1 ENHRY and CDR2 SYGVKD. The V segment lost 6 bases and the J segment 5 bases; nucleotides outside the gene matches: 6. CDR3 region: CAISGAGGRETQYF. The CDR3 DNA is TGTGCCATCAGCGGAGCGGGAGGGCGTGAGACCCAGTACTTC.

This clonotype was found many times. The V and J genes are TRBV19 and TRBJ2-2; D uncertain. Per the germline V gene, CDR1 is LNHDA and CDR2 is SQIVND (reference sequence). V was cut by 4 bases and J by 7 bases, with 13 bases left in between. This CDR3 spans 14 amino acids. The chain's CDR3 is CASSNGVRIGELFF. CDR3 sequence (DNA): TGTGCCAGTAGTAACGGTGTTAGGATCGGGGAGCTGTTTTTT. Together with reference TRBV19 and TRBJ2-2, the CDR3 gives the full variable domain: DGGITQSPKYLFRKEGQNVTLSCEQNLNHDAMYWYRQDPGQGLRLIYYSQIVNDFQKGDIAEGYSVSREKKESFPLTVTSAQKNPTAFYLCASSNGVRIGELFFGEGSRLTVL.

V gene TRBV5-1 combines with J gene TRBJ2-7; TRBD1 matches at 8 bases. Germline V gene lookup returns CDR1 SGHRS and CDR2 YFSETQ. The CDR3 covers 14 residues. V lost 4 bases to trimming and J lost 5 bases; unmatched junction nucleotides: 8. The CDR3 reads CASSRGQGWDEQYF. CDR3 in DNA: TGCGCCAGCAGCCGAGGACAGGGATGGGACGAGCAGTACTTC.

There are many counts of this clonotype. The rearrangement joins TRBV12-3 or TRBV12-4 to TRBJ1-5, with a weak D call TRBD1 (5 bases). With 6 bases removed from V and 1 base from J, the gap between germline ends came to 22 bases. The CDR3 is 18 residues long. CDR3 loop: CASSLTIPHGGSNQPQHF. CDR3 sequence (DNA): TGTGCCAGCAGCCTTACCATCCCTCACGGGGGGAGCAATCAGCCCCAGCATTTT.

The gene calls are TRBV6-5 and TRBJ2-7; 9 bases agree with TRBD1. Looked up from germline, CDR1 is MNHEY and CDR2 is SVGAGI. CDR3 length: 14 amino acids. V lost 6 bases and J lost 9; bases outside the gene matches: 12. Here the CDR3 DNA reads TGTGCCAGCAGCTACCGGGACAGGGCTTCCGGGCAGTACTTC. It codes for CASSYRDRASGQYF.

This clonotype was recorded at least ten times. In nucleotides, the CDR3 is TGTGCCAGCAGTTTTTGGGGTTTGGGGACAGGTGAAGCTTTCTTT. It codes for CASSFWGLGTGEAFF. The rearrangement joins TRBV28 to TRBJ1-1, with 8 bases that match TRBD1. The length of the CDR3 is 15 residues. V was clipped by 3 bases and J by 7 bases; unmatched bases: 10. Germline V lookup: CDR1 MDHEN, CDR2 SYDVKM.

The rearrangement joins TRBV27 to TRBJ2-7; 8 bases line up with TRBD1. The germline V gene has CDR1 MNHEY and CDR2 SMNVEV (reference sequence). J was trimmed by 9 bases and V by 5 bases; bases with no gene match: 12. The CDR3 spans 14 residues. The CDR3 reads CASSPPTGARVQYF. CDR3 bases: TGTGCCAGCAGTCCGCCGACAGGGGCCAGGGTGCAGTACTTC.

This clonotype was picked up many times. The CDR3 DNA reads TGTGCCACCGCCAGGAATACGGACGAGCAGTACTTC. Protein sequence: CATARNTDEQYF. The chain combines TRBV24-1 with TRBJ2-7, with D hard to call. CDR1 KGHDR and CDR2 SFDVKD come from the germline V gene. Trimming took 9 bases from V and 5 from J, leaving 13 bases between them. The CDR3 runs to 12 residues.

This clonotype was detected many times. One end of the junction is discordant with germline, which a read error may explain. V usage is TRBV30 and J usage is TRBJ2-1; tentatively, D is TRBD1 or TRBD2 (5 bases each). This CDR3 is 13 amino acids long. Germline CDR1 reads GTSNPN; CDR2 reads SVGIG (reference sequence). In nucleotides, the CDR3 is TGTGCCTGGAGTGTTGGGGGAGTCGATGAGCAGTTCTTT. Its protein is CAWSVGGVDEQFF.

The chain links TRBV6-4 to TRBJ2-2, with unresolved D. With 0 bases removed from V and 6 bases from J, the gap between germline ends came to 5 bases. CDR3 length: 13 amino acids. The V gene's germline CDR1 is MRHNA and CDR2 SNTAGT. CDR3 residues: CASSDSYAGELFF. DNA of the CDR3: TGTGCCAGCAGTGACTCGTACGCCGGGGAGCTGTTTTTT.

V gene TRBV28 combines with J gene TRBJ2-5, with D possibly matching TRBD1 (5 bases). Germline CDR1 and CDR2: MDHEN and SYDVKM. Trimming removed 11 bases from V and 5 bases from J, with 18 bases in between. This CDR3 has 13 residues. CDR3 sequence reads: CASNQGLGETQYF. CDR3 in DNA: TGTGCCTCCAATCAGGGCCTAGGGGAGACCCAGTACTTC.

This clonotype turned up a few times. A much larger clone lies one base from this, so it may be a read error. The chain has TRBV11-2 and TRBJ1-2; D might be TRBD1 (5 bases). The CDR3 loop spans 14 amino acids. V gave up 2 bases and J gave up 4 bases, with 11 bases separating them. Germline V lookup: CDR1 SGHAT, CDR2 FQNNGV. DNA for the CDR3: TGTGCCAGCAGCTTAATTAGTCAGGGCTATGGCTACACCTTC. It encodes CASSLISQGYGYTF.

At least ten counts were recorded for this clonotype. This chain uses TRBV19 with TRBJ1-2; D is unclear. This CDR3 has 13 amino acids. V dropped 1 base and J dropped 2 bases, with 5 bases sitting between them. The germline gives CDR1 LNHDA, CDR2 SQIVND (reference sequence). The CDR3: CASSIGENYGYTF. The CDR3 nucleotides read TGTGCCAGTAGTATAGGGGAAAACTATGGCTACACCTTC.

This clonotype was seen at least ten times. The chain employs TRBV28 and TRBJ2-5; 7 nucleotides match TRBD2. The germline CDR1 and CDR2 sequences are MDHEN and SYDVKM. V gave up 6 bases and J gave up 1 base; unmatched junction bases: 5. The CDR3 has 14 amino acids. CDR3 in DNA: TGTGCCAGCAGGGCGAGCGGGGTCCAAGAGACCCAGTACTTC. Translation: CASRASGVQETQYF.

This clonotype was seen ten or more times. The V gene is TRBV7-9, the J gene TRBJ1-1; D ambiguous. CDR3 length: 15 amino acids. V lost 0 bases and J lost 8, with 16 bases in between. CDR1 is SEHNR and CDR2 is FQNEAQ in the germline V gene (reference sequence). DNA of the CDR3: TGTGCCAGCAGCTTAGCGCAGATGAATCGGGCAGAAGCTTTCTTT. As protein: CASSLAQMNRAEAFF.

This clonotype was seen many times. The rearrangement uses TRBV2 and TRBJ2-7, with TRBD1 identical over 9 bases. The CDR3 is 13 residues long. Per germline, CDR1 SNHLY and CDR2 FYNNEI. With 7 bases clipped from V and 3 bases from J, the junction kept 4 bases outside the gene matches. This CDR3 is CASMRDRDYEQYF. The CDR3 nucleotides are TGTGCCAGCATGCGGGACAGGGACTACGAGCAGTACTTC.

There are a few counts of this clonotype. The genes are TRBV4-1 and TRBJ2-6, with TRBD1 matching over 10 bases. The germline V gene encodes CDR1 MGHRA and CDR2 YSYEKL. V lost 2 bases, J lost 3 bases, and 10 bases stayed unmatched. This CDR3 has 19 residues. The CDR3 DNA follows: TGCGCCAGCAGCCAACGTACCGGGACAGGGGTCGATGGGGCCAACGTCCTGACTTTC. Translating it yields CASSQRTGTGVDGANVLTF.

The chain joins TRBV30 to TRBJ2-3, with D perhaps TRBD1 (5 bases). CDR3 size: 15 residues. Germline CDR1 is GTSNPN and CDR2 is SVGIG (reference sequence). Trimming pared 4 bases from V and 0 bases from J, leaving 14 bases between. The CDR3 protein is CAWTTWGSSTDTQYF. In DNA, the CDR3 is TGTGCCTGGACCACTTGGGGCTCTAGCACAGATACGCAGTATTTT. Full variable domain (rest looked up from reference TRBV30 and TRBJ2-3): SQTIHQWPATLVQPVGSPLSLECTVEGTSNPNLYWYRQAAGRGLQLLFYSVGIGQISSEVPQNLSASRPQDRQFILSSKKLLLSDSGFYLCAWTTWGSSTDTQYFGPGTRLTVL.